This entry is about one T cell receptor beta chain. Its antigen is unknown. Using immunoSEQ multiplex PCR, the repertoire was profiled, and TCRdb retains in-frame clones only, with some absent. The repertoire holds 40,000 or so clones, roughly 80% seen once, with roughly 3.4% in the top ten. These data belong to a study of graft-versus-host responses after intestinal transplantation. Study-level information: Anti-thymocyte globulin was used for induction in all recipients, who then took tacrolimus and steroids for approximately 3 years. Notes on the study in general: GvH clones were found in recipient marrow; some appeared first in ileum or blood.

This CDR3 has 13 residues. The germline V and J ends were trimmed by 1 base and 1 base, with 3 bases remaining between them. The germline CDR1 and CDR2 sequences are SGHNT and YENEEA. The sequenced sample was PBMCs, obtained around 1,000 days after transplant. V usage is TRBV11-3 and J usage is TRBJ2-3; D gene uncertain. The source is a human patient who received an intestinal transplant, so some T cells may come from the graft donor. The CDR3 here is CASSLGGTDTQYF. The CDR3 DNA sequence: TGTGCCAGCAGCTTAGGGGGCACAGATACGCAGTATTTT.